This passage covers 5 T cell receptor beta chains from one sample sequenced in a study of T-cell memory formation after mild COVID-19. TCRdb passed the 5' RACE reads through MiXCR, listing each CDR3 protein once. This sample has around 310,000 distinct CDR3 sequences, with more than 20% found just once. Sequencing used PBMCs or a T cell subset sorted from them (not recorded which). These TCRs come from a man in his late teens or twenties who had mild COVID-19 (a few samples of this study predate the infection). Cell type and time point are not known.

The chain is built from TRBV5-1 and TRBJ2-1, with TRBD1 identical over 7 bases. The CDR3 sequence is 14 residues long. Germline trimming cut 7 bases from V and 4 bases from J; bases unmatched to any gene: 8. From germline, CDR1 is SGHRS and CDR2 YFSETQ. The CDR3 DNA sequence: TGCGCCAGCGATACCGGGACAGCTTACAATGAGCAGTTCTTC. Its protein is CASDTGTAYNEQFF.

This clonotype was recorded a few times. V and J are TRBV5-1 and TRBJ2-1; D is possibly TRBD2 (6 bases). The germline V gene encodes CDR1 SGHRS and CDR2 YFSETQ. There are 15 residues in the CDR3. V was shortened by 0 bases and J by 3 bases, with 10 bases between the two germline ends. CDR3 protein: CASSLGSGGYNEQFF. The DNA for the CDR3 is TGCGCCAGCAGCTTGGGTAGCGGAGGCTACAATGAGCAGTTCTTC. Drawing the rest from reference TRBV5-1 and TRBJ2-1, the complete variable domain is KAGVTQTPRYLIKTRGQQVTLSCSPISGHRSVSWYQQTPGQGLQFLFEYFSETQRNKGNFPGRFSGRQFSNSRSEMNVSTLELGDSALYLCASSLGSGGYNEQFFGPGTRLTVL.

The chain is built from TRBV5-5 and TRBJ1-1, with D uncertain. Germline V gene data show CDR1 as SGHKS and CDR2 as YYEKEE (reference sequence). The CDR3 length is 13 residues. Trimming cost V 0 bases and J 4 bases, with 7 bases left between them. The chain's CDR3 is CASSLDRFTEAFF. Written as DNA, the CDR3 is TGTGCCAGCAGCTTGGACAGATTCACTGAAGCTTTCTTT.

The table lists this clonotype with a few counts. The CDR3 spells CASSLTGGWQKLFF. The CDR3 DNA reads TGCGCCAGCAGCTTAACAGGGGGCTGGCAAAAACTGTTTTTT. The chain uses TRBV5-1 and TRBJ1-4; TRBD1 matches at 9 bases. After removal of 2 bases from V and 9 bases from J, the junction contained 5 bases not matched to a gene. The length of the CDR3 is 14 residues. The V gene's germline CDR1 is SGHRS and CDR2 YFSETQ.

The chain combines TRBV6-5 with TRBJ1-6, with D tentatively TRBD1 (5 bases). CDR1 is MNHEY and CDR2 is SVGAGI in the germline V gene. This CDR3 region has 15 residues. The germline V and J ends were trimmed by 0 bases and 8 bases, with 11 bases remaining between them. This chain's CDR3 is CASSYSTGGDSPLHF. Here the CDR3 DNA reads TGTGCCAGCAGTTACTCCACCGGGGGGGATTCACCCCTCCACTTT.